These T cell receptor beta chains were read from a single sample in a study of human T cells and chemical hapten exposure. Each CDR3 protein gets one entry after TCRdb re-called the RACE reads with MiXCR. This table holds around 330,000 distinct CDR3 sequences, roughly 6% found once. The sample in question was whole blood, obtained in connection with sensitization to the hapten diphenylcyclopropenone (DPC). The source of these receptors is a woman under 30 with alopecia areata. Some clones in this sample may be carry-over from other donors' samples. CDR3s include the opening cysteine and the closing phenylalanine or tryptophan. The order of the fields is V gene, J gene, D gene, clone size, CDR3 protein, CDR3 DNA. D genes are given only for firm matches. The listing skips clone size in some rows; elsewhere it reads once, few, many or a size class.

>TRBV19|TRBJ2-2|TRBD1|few
CASSFWTGTANTGELFF
TGTGCGAGTAGCTTCTGGACGGGGACAGCGAACACCGGGGAGCTGTTTTTT
>TRBV12-3/TRBV12-4|TRBJ1-1|NA|few
CASSLGIVNTEAFF
TGTGCCAGCAGTTTGGGGATAGTGAACACTGAAGCTTTCTTT
>TRBV20-1|TRBJ1-2|NA|few
CSARDAASSNYGYTF
TGCAGTGCTAGAGATGCTGCCAGTTCTAACTATGGCTACACCTTC
>TRBV7-9|TRBJ1-1|NA|NA
CASRLGPSRGGEAFF
TGTGCCAGCAGACTTGGCCCAAGCAGGGGCGGGGAAGCTTTCTTT
>TRBV6-2/TRBV6-3|TRBJ1-3|NA|many
CASSPGPISGNTIYF
TGTGCCAGCAGCCCGGGACCGATCTCTGGAAACACCATATATTTT
>TRBV6-2/TRBV6-3|TRBJ1-5|NA|NA
CAAGEGNQPQHF
TGTGCCGCGGGGGAAGGCAATCAGCCCCAGCATTTT
>TRBV4-1|TRBJ1-1|NA|many
CASSQFRGAAEAFF
TGCGCCAGCAGCCAGTTCAGGGGAGCGGCTGAAGCTTTCTTT
>TRBV4-3|TRBJ2-7|NA|NA
CASSQVVANAYEQYF
TGCGCCAGCAGCCAAGTGGTAGCGAACGCCTACGAGCAGTACTTC
>TRBV18|TRBJ1-1|NA|few
CASSPPSGVTEAFF
TGTGCCAGCTCACCACCGTCAGGGGTCACTGAAGCTTTCTTT
>TRBV6-2/TRBV6-3|TRBJ2-2|NA|many
CASSYRPGANTGELFF
TGTGCCAGCAGTTACCGGCCAGGGGCGAACACCGGGGAGCTGTTTTTT
>TRBV4-2|TRBJ2-6|NA|NA
CASSQGGSGANVLTF
TGTGCCAGCAGCCAAGGGGGATCCGGGGCCAACGTCCTGACTTTC
>TRBV29-1|TRBJ1-2|TRBD1|many
CSVDGTGGFYGYTF
TGCAGCGTTGACGGGACAGGGGGGTTCTATGGCTACACCTTC
>TRBV18|TRBJ2-2|NA|few
CASSRQDLSNTGELFF
TGTGCCAGCTCACGGCAGGACTTGTCGAACACCGGGGAGCTGTTTTTT
>TRBV2|TRBJ2-5|TRBD2|many
CASSATSGGSETQYF
TGTGCCAGCAGTGCCACTAGCGGGGGGAGCGAGACCCAGTACTTC
>TRBV4-2|TRBJ2-3|TRBD2|NA
CASSLTLAGNQDTQYF
TGTGCCAGCAGCCTCACACTAGCGGGGAATCAAGATACGCAGTATTTT
>TRBV6-5|TRBJ1-2|NA|few
CASSYSGTAVDVGYTF
TGTGCCAGCAGTTATTCTGGGACGGCTGTTGATGTAGGCTACACCTTC
>TRBV7-9|TRBJ2-7|NA|many
CASSPKQGAHEQYF
TGTGCCAGCAGCCCAAAACAGGGTGCCCACGAGCAGTACTTC